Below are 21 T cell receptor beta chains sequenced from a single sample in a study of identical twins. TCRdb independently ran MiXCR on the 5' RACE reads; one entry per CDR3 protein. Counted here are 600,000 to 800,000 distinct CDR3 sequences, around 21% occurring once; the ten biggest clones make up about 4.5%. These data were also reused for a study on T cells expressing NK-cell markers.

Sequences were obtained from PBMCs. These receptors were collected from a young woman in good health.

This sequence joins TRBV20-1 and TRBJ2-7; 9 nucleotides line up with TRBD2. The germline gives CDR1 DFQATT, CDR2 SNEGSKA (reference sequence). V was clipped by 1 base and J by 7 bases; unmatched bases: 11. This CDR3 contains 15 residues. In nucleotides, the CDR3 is TGCAGTGCTAGAGGGGCGGGACTAGCATTTGGGGAGCAGTACTTC. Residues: CSARGAGLAFGEQYF.

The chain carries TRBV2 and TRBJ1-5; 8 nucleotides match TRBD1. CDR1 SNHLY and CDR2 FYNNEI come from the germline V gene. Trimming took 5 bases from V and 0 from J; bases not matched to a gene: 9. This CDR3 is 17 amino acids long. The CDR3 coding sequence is TGTGCCAGCAGTTCCCGGACAGGGAGGGATAGCAATCAGCCCCAGCATTTT. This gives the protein CASSSRTGRDSNQPQHF.

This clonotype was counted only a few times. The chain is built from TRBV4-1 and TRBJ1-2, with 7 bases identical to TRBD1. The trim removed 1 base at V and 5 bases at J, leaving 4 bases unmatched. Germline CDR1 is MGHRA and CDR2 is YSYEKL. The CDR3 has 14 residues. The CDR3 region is CASSQGDRDYGYTF. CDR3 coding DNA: TGCGCCAGCAGCCAAGGCGACAGGGATTATGGCTACACCTTC.

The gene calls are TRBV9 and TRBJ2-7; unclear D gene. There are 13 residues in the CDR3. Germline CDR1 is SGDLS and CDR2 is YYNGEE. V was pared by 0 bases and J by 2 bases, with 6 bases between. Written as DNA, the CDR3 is TGTGCCAGCAGCGTAGGTCCCCCCTACGAGCAGTACTTC. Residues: CASSVGPPYEQYF. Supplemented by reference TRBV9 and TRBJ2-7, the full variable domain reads DSGVTQTPKHLITATGQRVTLRCSPRSGDLSVYWYQQSLDQGLQFLIQYYNGEERAKGNILERFSAQQFPDLHSELNLSSLELGDSALYFCASSVGPPYEQYFGPGTRLTVT.

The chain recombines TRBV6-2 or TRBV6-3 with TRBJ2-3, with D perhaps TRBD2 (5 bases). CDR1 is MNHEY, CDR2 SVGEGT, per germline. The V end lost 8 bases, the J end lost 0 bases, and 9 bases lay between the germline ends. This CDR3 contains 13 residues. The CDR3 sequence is CASEGGSTDTQYF. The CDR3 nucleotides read TGTGCCAGCGAAGGCGGGAGCACAGATACGCAGTATTTT.

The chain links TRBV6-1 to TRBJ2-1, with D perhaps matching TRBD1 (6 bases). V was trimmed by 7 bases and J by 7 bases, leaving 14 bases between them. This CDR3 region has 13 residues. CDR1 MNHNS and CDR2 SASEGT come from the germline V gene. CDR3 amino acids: CASTPPGVNEQFF. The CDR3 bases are TGTGCCAGCACTCCACCAGGGGTGAATGAGCAGTTCTTC.

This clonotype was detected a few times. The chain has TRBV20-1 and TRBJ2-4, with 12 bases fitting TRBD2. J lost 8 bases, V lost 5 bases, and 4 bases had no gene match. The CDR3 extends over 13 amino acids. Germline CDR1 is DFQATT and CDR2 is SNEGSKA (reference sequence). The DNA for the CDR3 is TGCAGTGCTCCTAGCGGGAGGGAGGACATTCAGTACTTC. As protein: CSAPSGREDIQYF.

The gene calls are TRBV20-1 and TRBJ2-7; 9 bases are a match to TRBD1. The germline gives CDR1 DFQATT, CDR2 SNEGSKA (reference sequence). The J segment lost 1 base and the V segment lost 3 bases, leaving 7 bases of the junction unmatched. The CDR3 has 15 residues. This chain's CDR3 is CSARPGQGPSYEQYF. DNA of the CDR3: TGCAGTGCTAGGCCGGGACAGGGACCTTCCTACGAGCAGTACTTC.

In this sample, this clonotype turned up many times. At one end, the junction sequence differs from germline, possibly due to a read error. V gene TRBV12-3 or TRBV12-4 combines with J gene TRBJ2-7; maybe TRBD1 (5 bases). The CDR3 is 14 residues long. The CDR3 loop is CASSSPDSSYEQYF. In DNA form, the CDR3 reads TGCGCCAGCTCTTCCCCCGACAGTAGCTACGAGCAGTACTTC.

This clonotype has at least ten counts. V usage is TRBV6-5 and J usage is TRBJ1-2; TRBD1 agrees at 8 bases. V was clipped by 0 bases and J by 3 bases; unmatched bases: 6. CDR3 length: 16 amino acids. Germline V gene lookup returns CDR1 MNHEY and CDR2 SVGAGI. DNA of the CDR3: TGTGCCAGCAGTTACTCAGGGACAGGCGCTGACTATGGCTACACCTTC. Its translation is CASSYSGTGADYGYTF.

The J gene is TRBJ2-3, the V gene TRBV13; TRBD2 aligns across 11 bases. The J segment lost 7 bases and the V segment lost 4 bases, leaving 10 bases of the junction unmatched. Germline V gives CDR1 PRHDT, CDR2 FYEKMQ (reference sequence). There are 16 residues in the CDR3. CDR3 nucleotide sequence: TGTGCCAGCAGCTCCGGACTAGCGGGCCACGGGTATACGCAGTATTTT. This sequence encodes CASSSGLAGHGYTQYF.

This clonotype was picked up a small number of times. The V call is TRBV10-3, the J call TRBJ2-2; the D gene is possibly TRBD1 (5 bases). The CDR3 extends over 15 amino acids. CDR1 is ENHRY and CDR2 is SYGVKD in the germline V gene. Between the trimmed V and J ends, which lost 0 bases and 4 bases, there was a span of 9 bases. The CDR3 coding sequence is TGTGCCATCAGTGAGTCTGGCAGGGCCACCGGGGAGCTGTTTTTT. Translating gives CAISESGRATGELFF.

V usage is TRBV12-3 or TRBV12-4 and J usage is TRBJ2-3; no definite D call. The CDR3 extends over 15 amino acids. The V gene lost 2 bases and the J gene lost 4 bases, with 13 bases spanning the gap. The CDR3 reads CASSLNGAGSDTQYF. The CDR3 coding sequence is TGTGCCAGCAGTTTAAATGGAGCCGGGTCAGATACGCAGTATTTT.

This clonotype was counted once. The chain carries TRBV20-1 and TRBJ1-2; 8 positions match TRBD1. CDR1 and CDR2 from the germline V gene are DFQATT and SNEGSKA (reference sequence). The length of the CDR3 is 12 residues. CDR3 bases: TGCAGCAGTAGACAGGGGTCTGATGGCTACACCTTC. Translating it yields CSSRQGSDGYTF.

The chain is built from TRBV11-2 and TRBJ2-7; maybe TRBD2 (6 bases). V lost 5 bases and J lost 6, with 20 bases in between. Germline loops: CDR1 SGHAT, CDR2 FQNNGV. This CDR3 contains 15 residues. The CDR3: CASSRLGGQHREQYF. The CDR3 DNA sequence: TGTGCCAGCAGCCGCCTCGGAGGGCAACATCGCGAGCAGTACTTC.

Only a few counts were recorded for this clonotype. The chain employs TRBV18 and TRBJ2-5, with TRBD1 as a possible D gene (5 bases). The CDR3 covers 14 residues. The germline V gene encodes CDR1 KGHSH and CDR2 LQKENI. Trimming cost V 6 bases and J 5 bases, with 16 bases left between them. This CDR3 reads CASSPGPHGETQYF. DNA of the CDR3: TGTGCCAGCTCCCCAGGGCCGCACGGGGAGACCCAGTACTTC.

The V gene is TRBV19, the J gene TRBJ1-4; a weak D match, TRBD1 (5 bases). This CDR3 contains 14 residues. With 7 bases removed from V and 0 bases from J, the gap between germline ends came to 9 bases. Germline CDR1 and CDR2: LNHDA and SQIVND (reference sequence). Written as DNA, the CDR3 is TGTGCCAGTACGAGGGGAGCAACTAATGAAAAACTGTTTTTT. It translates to CASTRGATNEKLFF.

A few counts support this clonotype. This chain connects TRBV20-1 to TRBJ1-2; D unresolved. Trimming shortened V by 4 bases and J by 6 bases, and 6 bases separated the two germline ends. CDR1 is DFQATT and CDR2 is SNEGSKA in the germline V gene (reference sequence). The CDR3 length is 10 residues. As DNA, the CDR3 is TGCAGTGCTAAATGGAATGGCTACACCTTC. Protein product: CSAKWNGYTF.

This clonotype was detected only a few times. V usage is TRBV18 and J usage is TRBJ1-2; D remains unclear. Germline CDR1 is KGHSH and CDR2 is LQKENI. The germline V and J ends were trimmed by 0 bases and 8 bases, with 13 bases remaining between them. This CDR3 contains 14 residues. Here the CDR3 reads CASSPPQQLRGYTF. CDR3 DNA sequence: TGTGCCAGCTCACCACCCCAGCAGCTGCGGGGCTACACCTTC.

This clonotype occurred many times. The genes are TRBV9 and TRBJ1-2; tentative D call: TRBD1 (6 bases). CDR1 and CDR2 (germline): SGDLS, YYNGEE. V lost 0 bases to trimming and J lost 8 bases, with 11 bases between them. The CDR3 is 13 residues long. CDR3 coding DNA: TGTGCCAGCAGCGTAGGCAGGGGAGGGGGCTACACCTTC. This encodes CASSVGRGGGYTF.

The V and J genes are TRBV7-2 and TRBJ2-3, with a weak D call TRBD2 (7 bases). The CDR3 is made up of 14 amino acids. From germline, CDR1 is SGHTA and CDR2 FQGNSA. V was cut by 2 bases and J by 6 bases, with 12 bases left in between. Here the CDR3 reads CASSLWGGRDTQYF. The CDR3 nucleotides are TGTGCCAGCAGCTTATGGGGGGGGCGGGATACGCAGTATTTT. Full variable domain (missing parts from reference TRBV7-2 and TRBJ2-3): GAGVSQSPSNKVTEKGKDVELRCDPISGHTALYWYRQSLGQGLEFLIYFQGNSAPDKSGLPSDRFSAERTGGSVSTLTIQRTQQEDSAVYLCASSLWGGRDTQYFGPGTRLTVL.